The 5 T cell receptor beta chains listed next were all sequenced from one sample in a study of spatial heterogeneity in lung cancer. Regarding time point: blood at routine non-recurrence follow-up after resection. TCRdb used MiXCR to reprocess the 5' RACE reads, holding one entry per CDR3 protein. The sample yields 110,000 or so distinct CDR3 sequences, 10% to 12% seen once. The sample consisted of PBMCs, taken at follow-up. The source of these receptors is a female donor with early-stage non-small cell lung cancer.

The table lists this clonotype with a few counts. Its ends do not fully match the called genes, so a read error is possible. The V gene is TRBV2, the J gene TRBJ2-1, with TRBD2 matching over 9 bases. CDR1 and CDR2 from the germline V gene are SNHLY and FYNNEI. The CDR3 sequence is 15 residues long. CDR3 loop: CASREELAGYNEQFF. In DNA form, the CDR3 reads TGTGCCAGCAGAGAAGAGCTAGCGGGATACAATGAGCAGTTCTTC.

Sample share makes this clonotype medium-sized. This chain links TRBV14 with TRBJ2-3; 9 bases map to TRBD1. Germline CDR1 reads SGHDN; CDR2 reads FVKESK. The CDR3 is 15 amino acids. With 2 bases clipped from V and 3 bases from J, the junction kept 3 bases outside the gene matches. The CDR3 bases are TGTGCCAGCAGCCAAACAGGGGGCCTGACAGATACGCAGTATTTT. It is translated as CASSQTGGLTDTQYF.

The chain employs TRBV19 and TRBJ1-4; D unresolved. V lost 4 bases, J lost 0 bases, and 6 bases lay in between. The CDR3 is 14 residues long. The V gene's germline CDR1 is LNHDA and CDR2 SQIVND (reference sequence). CDR3 sequence: CASSTGATNEKLFF. The CDR3 nucleotides read TGTGCCAGTAGTACGGGTGCAACTAATGAAAAACTGTTTTTT. Complete variable domain (other parts from reference TRBV19 and TRBJ1-4): DGGITQSPKYLFRKEGQNVTLSCEQNLNHDAMYWYRQDPGQGLRLIYYSQIVNDFQKGDIAEGYSVSREKKESFPLTVTSAQKNPTAFYLCASSTGATNEKLFFGSGTQLSVL.

The chain links TRBV6-2 or TRBV6-3 to TRBJ2-1; D is unclear. CDR1 is MNHEY, CDR2 SVGEGT, per germline. The germline V and J ends were trimmed by 8 bases and 8 bases, with 16 bases remaining between them. The CDR3 has 13 amino acids. The DNA of the CDR3 is TGTGCCAGCGGCAAGGCAGTCGGCGATGAGCAGTTCTTC. Translating it yields CASGKAVGDEQFF.

This clonotype was found a few times. CDR3: CASSVSQLSEKLFF. The CDR3 DNA reads as TGTGCCAGCAGCGTAAGCCAGTTGTCAGAAAAACTGTTTTTT. J is TRBJ1-4 and V is TRBV9; unclear D gene. CDR1 SGDLS and CDR2 YYNGEE come from the germline V gene. Trimming took off 1 base at V and 8 bases at J, with 12 bases between the two ends. CDR3 size: 14 residues.